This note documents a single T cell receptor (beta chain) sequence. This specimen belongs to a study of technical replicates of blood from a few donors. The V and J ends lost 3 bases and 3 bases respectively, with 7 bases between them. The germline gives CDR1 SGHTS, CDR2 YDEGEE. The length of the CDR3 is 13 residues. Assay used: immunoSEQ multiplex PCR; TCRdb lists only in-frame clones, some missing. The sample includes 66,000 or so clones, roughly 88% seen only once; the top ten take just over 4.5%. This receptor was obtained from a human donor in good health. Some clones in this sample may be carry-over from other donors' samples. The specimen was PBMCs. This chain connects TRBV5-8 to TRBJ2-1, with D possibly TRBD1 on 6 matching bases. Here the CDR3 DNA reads TGTGCCAGCAGCTGGGACATCTACAATGAGCAGTTCTTC. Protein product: CASSWDIYNEQFF.